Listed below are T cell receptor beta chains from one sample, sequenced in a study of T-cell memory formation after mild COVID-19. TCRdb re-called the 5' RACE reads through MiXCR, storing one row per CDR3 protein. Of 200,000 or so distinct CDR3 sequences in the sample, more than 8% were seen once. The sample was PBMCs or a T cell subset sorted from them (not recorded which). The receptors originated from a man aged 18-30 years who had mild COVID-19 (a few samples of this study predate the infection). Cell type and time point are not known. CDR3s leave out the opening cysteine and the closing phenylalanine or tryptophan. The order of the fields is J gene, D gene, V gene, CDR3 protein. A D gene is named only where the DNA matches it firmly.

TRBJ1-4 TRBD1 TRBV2 ASSSWTGTNEKLF
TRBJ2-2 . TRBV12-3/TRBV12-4 ASSYHKQGTGELF
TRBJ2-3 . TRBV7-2 ASRWTRGVTDTQY
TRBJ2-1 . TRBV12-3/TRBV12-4 ASAPGRDEQF
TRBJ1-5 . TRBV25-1 ASSEAVSYQPQH
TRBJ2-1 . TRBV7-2 ASSLGKVHEQF
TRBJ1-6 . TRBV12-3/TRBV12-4 ASSVDNLNSPLH
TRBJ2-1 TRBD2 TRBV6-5 ASSSGLAPTYNEQF
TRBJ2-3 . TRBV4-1 ATRIGASTDTQY
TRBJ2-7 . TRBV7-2 ASSLLAGSEQY
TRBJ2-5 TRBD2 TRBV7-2 ASSLTSGRETQY
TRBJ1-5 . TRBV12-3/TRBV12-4 ASKRPGSNQPQH
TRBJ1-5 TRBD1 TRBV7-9 ASSSYRGPPNPQH
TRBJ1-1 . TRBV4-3 ASSQGSRMSTEAF
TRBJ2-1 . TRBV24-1 ATSDAFGEQF
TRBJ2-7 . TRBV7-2 ASSTFGYEQY
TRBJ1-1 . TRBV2 ASRGSDMNTEAF
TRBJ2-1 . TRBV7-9 ASSLVGVVNEQF
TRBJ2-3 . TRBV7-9 ASSLDSIGDSQY
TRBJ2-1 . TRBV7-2 ASSWGTPPHEQF